This T cell receptor beta chain was captured by sequencing in a study of somatic mutations in cytotoxic T cells in rheumatoid arthritis. The wider study: Certain T-cell populations stained with V beta antibodies were FACS-sorted to nearly 100% purity, and V beta1+ cells were TCRB-sequenced. Study results and caveats: With roughly 63 patients examined, roughly eight had a largest CD8+ clone exceeding 20% of CD8+ cells. Any difference in CD8+ T-cell clonality between patients who had rheumatoid arthritis and healthy controls who were age-matched was not statistically significant.

The study pulled out CD4+ and CD8+ cells with positive magnetic bead selection and then checked their purity by flow cytometry. Remarks on this clone: Its antigen is currently unknown.

TCRdb's copy holds only in-frame clones and misses some; the assay was immunoSEQ multiplex PCR. The table has approximately 20,000 clones, approximately 87% seen once; the top ten hold around 14%. The CDR3 sequence is 18 residues long. V was clipped by 5 bases and J by 0 bases; unmatched bases: 7. The V gene's germline CDR1 is SGHKS and CDR2 YYEKEE (reference sequence). The sample comprised CD8+ T cells sorted from blood. V gene TRBV5-5 combines with J gene TRBJ2-4; TRBD2 agrees at 14 bases. The receptor was isolated from a man aged 35 to 55 in good health. The CDR3 region has the DNA TGTGCCAGCAGTCAAGGACTAGCGGGAGGTCGAGCCAAAAACATTCAGTACTTC. This gives the protein CASSQGLAGGRAKNIQYF.